These 16 T cell receptor beta chains were all obtained from the same sample, sequenced in a study of T cell responses to AZD1222 COVID-19 vaccine. Assay used: immunoSEQ multiplex PCR; TCRdb lists only in-frame clones, some missing. The sample lists roughly 84,000 clones, about 90% occurring once. Sequencing was performed on peripheral blood, taken on day 0 of AZD1222 vaccination. The source of these receptors is an adult in good health.

The chain links TRBV18 to TRBJ2-6; D gene unclear. CDR1 and CDR2 from the germline V gene are KGHSH and LQKENI. The V gene lost 3 bases and the J gene lost 0 bases, with 6 bases spanning the gap. The CDR3 is made up of 15 amino acids. CDR3 in DNA: TGTGCCAGCTCACCGCGAGTCTCTGGGGCCAACGTCCTGACTTTC. This codes for CASSPRVSGANVLTF.

This clone was seen just once. V is TRBV6-2 or TRBV6-3 and J is TRBJ1-1, with TRBD1 identical over 7 bases. The CDR3 runs 15 residues. The J segment lost 7 bases and the V segment lost 5 bases, leaving 13 bases of the junction unmatched. Germline V gives CDR1 MNHEY, CDR2 SVGEGT. CDR3 protein: CASSRQLNRGYEAFF. CDR3 coding DNA: TGTGCCAGCAGTCGCCAACTTAACAGGGGATATGAAGCTTTCTTT.

This chain joins TRBV5-4 and TRBJ2-2; D unresolved. CDR3 size: 12 residues. V dropped 5 bases and J dropped 6 bases, with 8 bases sitting between them. From germline, CDR1 is SGHNT and CDR2 YYREEE (reference sequence). The DNA for the CDR3 is TGTGCCAGCAGGTGGGGTGCCGGGGAGCTGTTTTTT. It specifies CASRWGAGELFF. The variable domain in full, completed from reference TRBV5-4 and TRBJ2-2, reads ETGVTQSPTHLIKTRGQQVTLRCSSQSGHNTVSWYQQALGQGPQFIFQYYREEENGRGNFPPRFSGLQFPNYSSELNVNALELDDSALYLCASRWGAGELFFGEGSRLTVL.

This clone appeared once. CDR3 coding DNA: TGTGCCAGCAGCTCGGGGAACTCTCGAGCGGATGGCTACACCTTC. Protein product: CASSSGNSRADGYTF. The chain is built from TRBV7-3 and TRBJ1-2; D remains unclear. Per the germline V gene, CDR1 is SGHTA and CDR2 is FQGTGA. The V and J ends lost 4 bases and 6 bases respectively, with 18 bases between them. CDR3 length: 15 amino acids.

The chain links TRBV3-1 (or the pseudogene TRBV3-2) to TRBJ2-5, with TRBD2 matching 10 bases. Per the germline V gene, CDR1 is LGHDT and CDR2 is YNNKEL (reference sequence). Trimming removed 5 bases from V and 2 bases from J; junction bases left unmatched: 5. This CDR3 is built from 15 residues. The CDR3 bases are TGTGCCAGCAGCTCAGGACTAGCGGAGCAAGAGACCCAGTACTTC. Protein product: CASSSGLAEQETQYF.

The chain recombines TRBV30 with TRBJ1-3; no firm D call. The CDR3 totals 13 residues. Trimming stripped 1 base from V and 3 bases from J, with 7 bases between. Germline V gene data show CDR1 as GTSNPN and CDR2 as SVGIG (reference sequence). CDR3 nucleotide sequence: TGTGCCTGGAGTGGGTTATTTGGAAACACCATATATTTT. Protein product: CAWSGLFGNTIYF.

The table lists this clone with a count of one. This chain uses TRBV30 with TRBJ1-6, with 7 bases aligning to TRBD1. Looked up from germline, CDR1 is GTSNPN and CDR2 is SVGIG (reference sequence). The CDR3 sequence is 13 residues long. V was clipped by 0 bases and J by 10 bases; unmatched bases: 3. CDR3 region: CAWSVQGQSPLHF. CDR3 coding DNA: TGTGCCTGGAGTGTACAGGGACAGTCACCCCTCCACTTT.

The rearrangement joins TRBV5-6 to TRBJ2-3; 7 bases map to TRBD1. Germline V gene data show CDR1 as SGHDT and CDR2 as YYEEEE. V lost 4 bases to trimming and J lost 1 base; unmatched junction nucleotides: 6. This CDR3 is built from 15 residues. CDR3 protein: CASSLRQGGTDTQYF. CDR3 bases: TGTGCCAGCAGCCTCCGACAGGGTGGCACAGATACGCAGTATTTT.

The chain has TRBV20-1 and TRBJ1-1; unclear D gene. Germline values: CDR1 DFQATT, CDR2 SNEGSKA (reference sequence). Trimming removed 3 bases from V and 0 bases from J, with 14 bases in between. This CDR3 is 15 amino acids long. CDR3 sequence reads: CSASPTSVMNTEAFF. CDR3 DNA sequence: TGCAGTGCTAGTCCCACAAGTGTAATGAACACTGAAGCTTTCTTT.

As for this clone: Compared with germline, one end of the junction differs, possibly owing to a read error. This chain joins TRBV6-1 and TRBJ2-2; TRBD2 matches at 9 bases. CDR3 size: 19 residues. CDR1 MNHNS and CDR2 SASEGT come from the germline V gene. The CDR3 DNA follows: TGTGCCAGCAGAGAAGCCGGGACTAGCATTCCTAGTGGGACCGGGGAGCTGTTTTTT. Protein sequence: CASREAGTSIPSGTGELFF.

This chain connects TRBV4-3 to TRBJ2-1; 12 bases are a match to TRBD2. The CDR3 extends over 18 amino acids. In germline, CDR1 is LGHNA, CDR2 YSLEER. Unmatched junction bases numbered 9, after V lost 0 bases and J lost 6 bases. Written as DNA, the CDR3 is TGCGCCAGCAGCCAAGATCGGGTAGGACTAGCGGGATTCAATGAGCAGTTCTTC. This gives the protein CASSQDRVGLAGFNEQFF.

This clone was picked up a small number of times. The chain has TRBV4-2 and TRBJ2-7; perhaps D is TRBD1 or TRBD2 (5 bases each). V gave up 6 bases and J gave up 0 bases, with 15 bases separating them. Germline V gives CDR1 LGHNA, CDR2 YNFKEQ. The CDR3 extends over 15 amino acids. CDR3 sequence (DNA): TGTGCCAGCAGTCCCGACGGGACGAGCTCCTACGAGCAGTACTTC. This translates into CASSPDGTSSYEQYF.

The chain recombines TRBV6-5 with TRBJ1-1; D perhaps matches TRBD1 (5 bases). Trimming cost V 6 bases and J 1 base, with 6 bases left between them. The CDR3 extends over 12 amino acids. The V gene's germline CDR1 is MNHEY and CDR2 SVGAGI. CDR3 sequence (DNA): TGTGCCAGCAGGACAGCGAACACTGAAGCTTTCTTT. Protein: CASRTANTEAFF.

CDR3 amino acids: CASSQHGGPGQPQHF. The CDR3 DNA follows: TGTGCCAGCAGCCAACATGGGGGGCCGGGGCAGCCCCAGCATTTT. The chain uses TRBV7-2 and TRBJ1-5; D is possibly TRBD1 (6 bases). Deletions cut 5 bases from V and 7 bases from J, with 18 bases between. The CDR3 is 15 amino acids. Germline CDR1 is SGHTA and CDR2 is FQGNSA.

The rearrangement links TRBV3-1 (or the pseudogene TRBV3-2) to TRBJ2-7; 7 nucleotides line up with TRBD2. V was pared by 3 bases and J by 0 bases, with 8 bases of the junction left unmatched. From germline, CDR1 is LGHDT and CDR2 YNNKEL (reference sequence). CDR3 length equals 16 residues. This CDR3 is CASSHRGGGSSYEQYF. The DNA of the CDR3 is TGTGCCAGCAGCCATCGGGGCGGGGGAAGCTCCTACGAGCAGTACTTC.

V usage is TRBV18 and J usage is TRBJ1-3; D unclear. Germline CDR1 is KGHSH and CDR2 is LQKENI. The CDR3 has 14 amino acids. Deletions cut 4 bases from V and 4 bases from J, with 11 bases between. The CDR3 loop is CASSQDDRGNTIYF. In DNA, the CDR3 is TGTGCCAGCTCACAAGATGACCGAGGAAACACCATATATTTT.